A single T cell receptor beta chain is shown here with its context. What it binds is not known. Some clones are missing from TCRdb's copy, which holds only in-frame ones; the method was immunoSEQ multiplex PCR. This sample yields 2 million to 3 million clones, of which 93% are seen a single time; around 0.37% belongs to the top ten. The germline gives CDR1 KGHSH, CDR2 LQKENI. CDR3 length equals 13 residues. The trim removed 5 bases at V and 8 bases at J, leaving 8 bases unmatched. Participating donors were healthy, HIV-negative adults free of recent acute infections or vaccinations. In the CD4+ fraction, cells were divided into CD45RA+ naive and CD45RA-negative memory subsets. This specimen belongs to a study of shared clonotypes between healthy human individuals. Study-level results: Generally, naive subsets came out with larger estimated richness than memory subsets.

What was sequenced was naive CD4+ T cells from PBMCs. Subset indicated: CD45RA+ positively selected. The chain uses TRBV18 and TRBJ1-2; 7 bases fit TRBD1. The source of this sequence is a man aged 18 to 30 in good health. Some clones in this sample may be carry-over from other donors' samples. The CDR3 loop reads CASSEGQNHGYTF. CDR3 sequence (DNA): TGTGCCAGCTCAGAGGGACAGAATCACGGCTACACCTTC.